One and the same sample provided the 14 T cell receptor beta chains below, sequenced in a study of T cells after yellow fever vaccination. TCRdb processed the 5' RACE reads anew with MiXCR; each CDR3 protein has one entry. The sample lists 450,000 to 550,000 distinct CDR3 sequences, about a fifth occurring once. The sample here was PBMCs, taken 15 days after the yellow fever booster vaccination. The receptors originated from a man younger than 45 who received the YFV17D yellow fever vaccine.

This chain links TRBV12-3 or TRBV12-4 with TRBJ2-5; D may be TRBD1 (5 bases). The CDR3 length is 16 residues. Deletions cut 4 bases from V and 2 bases from J, with 17 bases between. CDR3 DNA: TGTGCCAGCAGTTCGCGGCAGGGTCGTTTTCAAGAGACCCAGTACTTC. It specifies CASSSRQGRFQETQYF.

This clonotype was detected only a few times. The V call is TRBV29-1, the J call TRBJ2-1; 11 positions match TRBD1. The germline gives CDR1 SQVTM, CDR2 ANQGSEA. This CDR3 has 13 amino acids. Unmatched junction bases numbered 3, after V lost 6 bases and J lost 5 bases. The CDR3: CSVAGQGDNEQFF. The CDR3 nucleotides read TGCAGCGTGGCGGGACAGGGGGACAATGAGCAGTTCTTC.

The chain couples TRBV6-2 or TRBV6-3 to TRBJ1-1; D is ambiguous. The CDR3 is 14 amino acids. The ends were cut back, 5 bases at V and 3 bases at J, with 13 bases in the middle. The V gene's germline CDR1 is MNHEY and CDR2 SVGEGT. The CDR3 region has the DNA TGTGCCAGCAGTGACCTAAGGTCATACACTGAAGCTTTCTTT. Translated, it gives CASSDLRSYTEAFF.

The rearrangement joins TRBV18 to TRBJ2-1; D unclear. CDR1 and CDR2 (germline): KGHSH, LQKENI. The CDR3 totals 14 residues. With 5 bases removed from V and 9 bases from J, the gap between germline ends came to 17 bases. The CDR3 sequence is CASSTQQPGFEQFF. For the CDR3, the DNA is TGTGCCAGCTCAACCCAACAGCCAGGATTTGAGCAGTTCTTC.

The chain joins TRBV7-2 to TRBJ2-1; D perhaps matches TRBD2 (5 bases). Between the trimmed V and J ends, which lost 2 bases and 7 bases, there was a span of 9 bases. CDR1 and CDR2 from the germline V gene are SGHTA and FQGNSA. The CDR3 covers 13 residues. This chain's CDR3 is CASSLMWENEQFF. DNA of the CDR3: TGTGCCAGCAGCTTAATGTGGGAGAATGAGCAGTTCTTC.

This rearrangement joins TRBV5-5 to TRBJ2-7; tentative D call: TRBD1 (6 bases). Trimming took 4 bases from V and 2 from J, leaving 19 bases between them. There are 16 residues in the CDR3. The germline CDR1 and CDR2 sequences are SGHKS and YYEKEE (reference sequence). CDR3 amino acids: CASSVGHRTETYEQYF. Here the CDR3 DNA reads TGTGCCAGCAGCGTGGGACACCGGACAGAAACCTACGAGCAGTACTTC.

This clonotype was observed at least ten times. The chain recombines TRBV4-3 with TRBJ2-7; D tentatively reads TRBD1 or TRBD2 (7 bases each). V was pared by 4 bases and J by 5 bases, with 12 bases between. Looked up from germline, CDR1 is LGHNA and CDR2 is YSLEER. The CDR3 sequence is 13 residues long. The CDR3 region is CASSPPGGDEQYF. The CDR3, as DNA: TGCGCCAGCAGCCCACCAGGGGGGGACGAGCAGTACTTC.

The V call is TRBV20-1, the J call TRBJ1-1; TRBD1 aligns across 8 bases. V was pared by 0 bases and J by 3 bases, with 9 bases of the junction left unmatched. This CDR3 has 16 residues. CDR1 is DFQATT, CDR2 SNEGSKA, per germline (reference sequence). The CDR3 region has the DNA TGCAGTGCTAGAGACGGGACGGGACAGGACTACACTGAAGCTTTCTTT. As protein: CSARDGTGQDYTEAFF.

The chain employs TRBV5-1 and TRBJ2-7, with D possibly being TRBD1 (6 bases). V was shortened by 0 bases and J by 5 bases, with 12 bases between the two germline ends. Germline V CDR1 and CDR2: SGHRS, YFSETQ. The CDR3 loop spans 14 amino acids. The CDR3 reads CASSLGQVENEQYF. The CDR3 DNA follows: TGCGCCAGCAGCTTGGGACAGGTGGAGAACGAGCAGTACTTC.

This chain connects TRBV2 to TRBJ2-1, with 8 bases that match TRBD2. This CDR3 region has 14 residues. The germline V gene has CDR1 SNHLY and CDR2 FYNNEI. V was pared by 4 bases and J by 6 bases, with 5 bases of the junction left unmatched. The CDR3 region is CASSGDSGANEQFF. The CDR3 DNA reads TGTGCCAGCAGTGGCGATAGCGGGGCCAATGAGCAGTTCTTC.

A single count supports this clonotype. The rearrangement joins TRBV27 to TRBJ2-2; 8 nucleotides align to TRBD1. CDR3 length: 17 residues. Germline trimming cut 5 bases from V and 4 bases from J; bases unmatched to any gene: 12. Germline V gene data show CDR1 as MNHEY and CDR2 as SMNVEV (reference sequence). The CDR3 coding sequence is TGTGCCAGCAGTACCGCCCGGACAGGGCTCTTCACCGGGGAGCTGTTTTTT. It encodes CASSTARTGLFTGELFF.

This chain joins TRBV12-5 and TRBJ2-5; 12 bases are shared with TRBD2. The CDR3 length is 17 residues. The germline gives CDR1 LGHNT, CDR2 FRNRAP. Losses at the gene ends were 3 bases for V and 5 bases for J; bases not matched to a gene: 10. As DNA, the CDR3 is TGTGCTAGTGGTTTTGGGGCTAGCGGGAGGGCCGACGAGACCCAGTACTTC. Translating gives CASGFGASGRADETQYF.

The chain uses TRBV12-3 or TRBV12-4 and TRBJ2-7, with D unclear. V shed 7 bases and J shed 3 bases, with 13 bases lying between them. The CDR3 spans 13 residues. The CDR3 loop is CASMTPPIYEQYF. CDR3 DNA: TGTGCCAGCATGACCCCGCCAATCTACGAGCAGTACTTC.

The chain carries TRBV3-1 and TRBJ2-1; 8 bases line up with TRBD2. The germline V gene encodes CDR1 LGHDT and CDR2 YNNKEL (reference sequence). V shed 4 bases, J shed 7 bases, and the junction held 15 bases outside the gene matches. The CDR3 is 17 amino acids. The CDR3: CASSPTGRGGLLNEQFF. The DNA of the CDR3 is TGTGCCAGCAGCCCGACAGGTCGCGGGGGGTTACTAAATGAGCAGTTCTTC.